This T cell receptor beta chain was obtained from a study of blood T cells in healthy people across ages. The wider study: About one barcoded beta molecule per two T cells came from capture by template switching. Study-level findings and limits: CMV status of donors was not determined, possibly confounding expanded clonotype changes. Diversity of TCR beta correlated strongly with naive T cell percentage.

The total RNA that was extracted per sample amounted to at least 5.5 micrograms. A second PCR, run for roughly 7 to 11 cycles, used a sample-barcoded 5' primer plus a J-beta primer mix. TCRdb redid the calling of the 5' RACE reads with MiXCR, one entry per CDR3 protein. The sample contains roughly 1.7 million distinct CDR3 sequences, around 36% of which appear only once. The CDR3 runs to 13 residues. V was pared by 6 bases and J by 4 bases, with 9 bases between. In the case of this clonotype: Antigen: not known.

The sequenced sample was blood. The sequence was collected from a young woman in good health. V usage is TRBV12-3 or TRBV12-4 and J usage is TRBJ1-4; D is uncertain. CDR3 DNA sequence: TGTGCCAGCAGCTGGACCATTAATGAAAAACTGTTTTTT. This codes for CASSWTINEKLFF.